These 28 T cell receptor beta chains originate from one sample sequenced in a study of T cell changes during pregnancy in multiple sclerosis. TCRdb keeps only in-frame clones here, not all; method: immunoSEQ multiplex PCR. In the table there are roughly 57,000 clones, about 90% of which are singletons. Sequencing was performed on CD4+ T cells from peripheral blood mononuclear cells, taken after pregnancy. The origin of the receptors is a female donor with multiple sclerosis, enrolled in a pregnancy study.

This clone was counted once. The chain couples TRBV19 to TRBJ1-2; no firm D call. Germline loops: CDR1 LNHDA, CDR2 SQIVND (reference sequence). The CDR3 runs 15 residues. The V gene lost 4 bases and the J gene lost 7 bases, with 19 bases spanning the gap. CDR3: CASSTGVPGRGGYTF. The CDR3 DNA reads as TGTGCCAGTAGTACCGGGGTTCCGGGCCGAGGTGGCTACACCTTC.

The CDR3 region is CASISRVAAGEQYF. The CDR3 DNA sequence: TGTGCCAGCATCAGCCGGGTCGCCGCGGGCGAGCAGTACTTC. The J gene is TRBJ2-7, the V gene TRBV2, with D perhaps TRBD2 (5 bases). Germline V lookup: CDR1 SNHLY, CDR2 FYNNEI. The CDR3 is made up of 14 amino acids. The ends were cut back, 7 bases at V and 6 bases at J, with 19 bases in the middle.

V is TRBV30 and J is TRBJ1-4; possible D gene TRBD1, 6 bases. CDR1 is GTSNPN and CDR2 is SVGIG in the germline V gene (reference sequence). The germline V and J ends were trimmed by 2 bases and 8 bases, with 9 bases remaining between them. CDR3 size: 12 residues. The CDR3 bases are TGTGCCTGGAGTCGGGACACCGAAAAACTGTTTTTT. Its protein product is CAWSRDTEKLFF. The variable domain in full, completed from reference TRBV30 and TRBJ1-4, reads SQTIHQWPATLVQPVGSPLSLECTVEGTSNPNLYWYRQAAGRGLQLLFYSVGIGQISSEVPQNLSASRPQDRQFILSSKKLLLSDSGFYLCAWSRDTEKLFFGSGTQLSVL.

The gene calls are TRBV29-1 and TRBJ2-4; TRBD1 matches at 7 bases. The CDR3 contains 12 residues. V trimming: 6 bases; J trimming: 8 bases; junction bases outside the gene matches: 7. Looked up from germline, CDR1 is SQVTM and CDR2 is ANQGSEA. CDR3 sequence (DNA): TGCAGCGTCGGACAGGCTGCGGACATTCAGTACTTC. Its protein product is CSVGQAADIQYF. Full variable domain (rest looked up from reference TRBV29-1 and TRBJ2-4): SAVISQKPSRDICQRGTSLTIQCQVDSQVTMMFWYRQQPGQSLTLIATANQGSEATYESGFVIDKFPISRPNLTFSTLTVSNMSPEDSSIYLCSVGQAADIQYFGAGTRLSVL.

In DNA form, the CDR3 reads TGTGCCAGCAGCTTAGGGGGGCCTGGAAATGAGCAGTTCTTC. Protein: CASSLGGPGNEQFF. V and J are TRBV13 and TRBJ2-1, with D perhaps TRBD1 (5 bases). Germline CDR1 PRHDT, CDR2 FYEKMQ (reference sequence). The V end lost 0 bases, the J end lost 7 bases, and 10 bases lay between the germline ends. The CDR3 covers 14 residues.

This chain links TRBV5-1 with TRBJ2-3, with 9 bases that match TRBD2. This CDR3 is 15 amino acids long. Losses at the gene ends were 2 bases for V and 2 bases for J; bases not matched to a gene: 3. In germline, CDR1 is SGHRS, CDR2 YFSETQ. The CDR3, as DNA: TGCGCCAGCAGCTTTGCGGGGGGGCCCACAGATACGCAGTATTTT. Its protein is CASSFAGGPTDTQYF.

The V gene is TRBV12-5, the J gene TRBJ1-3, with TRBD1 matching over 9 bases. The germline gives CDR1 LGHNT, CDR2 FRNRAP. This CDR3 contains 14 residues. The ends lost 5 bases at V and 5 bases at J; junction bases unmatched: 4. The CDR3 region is CASGQQGARNTIYF. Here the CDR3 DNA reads TGTGCTAGTGGTCAACAGGGGGCAAGAAACACCATATATTTT.

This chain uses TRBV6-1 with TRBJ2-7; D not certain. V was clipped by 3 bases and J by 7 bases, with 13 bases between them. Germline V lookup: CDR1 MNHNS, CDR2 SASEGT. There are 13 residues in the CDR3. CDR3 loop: CASSEGLLEEQYF. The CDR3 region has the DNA TGTGCCAGCAGTGAGGGCCTACTTGAGGAGCAGTACTTC.

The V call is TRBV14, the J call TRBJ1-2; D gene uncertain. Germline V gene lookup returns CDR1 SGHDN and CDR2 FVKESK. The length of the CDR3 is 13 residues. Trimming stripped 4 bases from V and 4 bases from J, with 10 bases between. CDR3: CASSRYNSYGYTF. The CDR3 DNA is TGTGCCAGCAGCCGGTATAACAGCTATGGCTACACCTTC.

The CDR3 DNA sequence: TGTGCCTGGAGTGTCAGACAGGGATCTAGGTCTGGGGCCAACGTCCTGACTTTC. Its translation: CAWSVRQGSRSGANVLTF. This chain links TRBV30 with TRBJ2-6; 7 nucleotides agree with TRBD1. The CDR3 has 18 residues. Germline CDR1 and CDR2: GTSNPN and SVGIG (reference sequence). V was clipped by 0 bases and J by 1 base; unmatched bases: 9.

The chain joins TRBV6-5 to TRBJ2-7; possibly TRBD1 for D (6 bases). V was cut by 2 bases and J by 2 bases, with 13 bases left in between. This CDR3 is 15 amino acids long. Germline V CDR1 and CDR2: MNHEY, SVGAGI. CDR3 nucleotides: TGTGCCAGCAGTTACGCTCTGGGGGACACCTACGAGCAGTACTTC. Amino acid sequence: CASSYALGDTYEQYF.

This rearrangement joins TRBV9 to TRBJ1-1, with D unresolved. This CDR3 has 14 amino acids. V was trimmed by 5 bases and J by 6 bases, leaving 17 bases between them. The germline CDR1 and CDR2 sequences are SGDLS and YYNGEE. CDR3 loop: CASRTREDSAEAFF. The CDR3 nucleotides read TGTGCCAGCAGGACGAGGGAGGATTCTGCTGAAGCTTTCTTT.

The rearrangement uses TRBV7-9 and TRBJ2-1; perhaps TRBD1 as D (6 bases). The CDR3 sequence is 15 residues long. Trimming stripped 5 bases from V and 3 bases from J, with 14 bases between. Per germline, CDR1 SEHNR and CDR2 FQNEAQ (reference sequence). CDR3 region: CASSLRQANYNEQFF. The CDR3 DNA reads TGTGCCAGCAGCCTCCGACAGGCTAACTACAATGAGCAGTTCTTC.

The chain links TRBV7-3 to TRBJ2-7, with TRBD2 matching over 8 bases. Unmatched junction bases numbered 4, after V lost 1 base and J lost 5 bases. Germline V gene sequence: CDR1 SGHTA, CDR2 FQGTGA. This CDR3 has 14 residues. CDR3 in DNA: TGTGCCAGCAGCTTAAACGGGGGGGCGGACGAGCAGTACTTC. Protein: CASSLNGGADEQYF.

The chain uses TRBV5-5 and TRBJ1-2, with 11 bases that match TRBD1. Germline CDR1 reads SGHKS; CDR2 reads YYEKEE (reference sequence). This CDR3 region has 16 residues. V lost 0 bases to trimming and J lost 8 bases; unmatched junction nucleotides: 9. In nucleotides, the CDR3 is TGTGCCAGCAGCTTGGGGGGCGGACAGGGGGCGCGAGGCTACACCTTC. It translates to CASSLGGGQGARGYTF.

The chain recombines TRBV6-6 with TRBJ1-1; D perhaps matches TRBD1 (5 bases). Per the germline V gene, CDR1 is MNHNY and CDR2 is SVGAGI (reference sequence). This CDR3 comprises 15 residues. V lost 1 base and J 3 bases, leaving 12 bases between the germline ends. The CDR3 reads CASSYYGGADTEAFF. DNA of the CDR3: TGTGCCAGCAGTTACTACGGGGGTGCGGACACTGAAGCTTTCTTT.

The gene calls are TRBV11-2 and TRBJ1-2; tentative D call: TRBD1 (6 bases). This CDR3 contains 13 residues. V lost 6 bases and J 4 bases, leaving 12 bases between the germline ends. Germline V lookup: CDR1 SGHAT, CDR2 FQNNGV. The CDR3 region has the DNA TGTGCCAGCAGTCCAGGGGCTGGCTATGGCTACACCTTC. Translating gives CASSPGAGYGYTF.

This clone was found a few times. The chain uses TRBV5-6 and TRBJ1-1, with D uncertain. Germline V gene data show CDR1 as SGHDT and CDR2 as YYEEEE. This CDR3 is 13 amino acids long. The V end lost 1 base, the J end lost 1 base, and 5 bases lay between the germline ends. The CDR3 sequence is CASSLSPNTEAFF. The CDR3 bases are TGTGCCAGCAGCTTGTCTCCGAACACTGAAGCTTTCTTT.

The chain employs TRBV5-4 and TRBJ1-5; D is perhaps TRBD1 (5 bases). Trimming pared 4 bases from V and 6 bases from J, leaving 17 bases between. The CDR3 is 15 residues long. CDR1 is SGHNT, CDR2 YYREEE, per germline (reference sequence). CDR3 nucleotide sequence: TGTGCCAGCAGCCCGGGCCAGGGAAGAGGTCAGCCCCAGCATTTT. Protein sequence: CASSPGQGRGQPQHF.

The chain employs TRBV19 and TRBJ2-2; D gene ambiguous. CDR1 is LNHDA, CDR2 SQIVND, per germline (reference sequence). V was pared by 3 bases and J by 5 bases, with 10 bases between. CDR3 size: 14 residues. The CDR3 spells CASSMAAITGELFF. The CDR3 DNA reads TGTGCCAGTAGTATGGCAGCGATTACCGGGGAGCTGTTTTTT.

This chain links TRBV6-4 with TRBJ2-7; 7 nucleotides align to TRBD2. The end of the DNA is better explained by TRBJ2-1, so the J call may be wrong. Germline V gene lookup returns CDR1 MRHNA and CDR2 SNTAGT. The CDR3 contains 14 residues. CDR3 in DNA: TGTGCCAGCAGCCGGGAGGCAGGGCCCAATGAGCAGTTCTTC. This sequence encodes CASSREAGPNEQFF.

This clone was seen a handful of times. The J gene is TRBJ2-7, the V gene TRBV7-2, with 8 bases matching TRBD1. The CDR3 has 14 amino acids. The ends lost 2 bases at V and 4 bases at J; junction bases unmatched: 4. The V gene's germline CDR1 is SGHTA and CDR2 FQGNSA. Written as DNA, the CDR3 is TGTGCCAGCAGCTTACAGGGGGCCTTATACGAGCAGTACTTC. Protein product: CASSLQGALYEQYF.

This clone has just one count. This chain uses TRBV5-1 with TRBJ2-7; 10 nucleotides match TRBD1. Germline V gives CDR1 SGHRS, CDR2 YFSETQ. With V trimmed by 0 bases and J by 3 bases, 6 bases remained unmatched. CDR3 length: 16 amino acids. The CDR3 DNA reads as TGCGCCAGCAGCTTGGTATCCGGGGACAGGGGCTACGAGCAGTACTTC. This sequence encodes CASSLVSGDRGYEQYF.

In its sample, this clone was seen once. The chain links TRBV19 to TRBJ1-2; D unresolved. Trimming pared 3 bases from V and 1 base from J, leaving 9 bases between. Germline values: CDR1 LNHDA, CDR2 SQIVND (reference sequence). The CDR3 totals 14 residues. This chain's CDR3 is CASSISESNYGYTF. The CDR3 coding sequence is TGTGCCAGTAGTATTAGCGAGAGTAACTATGGCTACACCTTC.

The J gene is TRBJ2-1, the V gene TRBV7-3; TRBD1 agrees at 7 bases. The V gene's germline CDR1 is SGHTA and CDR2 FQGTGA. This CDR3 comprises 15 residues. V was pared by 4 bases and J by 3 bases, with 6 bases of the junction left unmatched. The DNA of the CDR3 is TGTGCCAGCAGCTCAACCGGGACAGTCTACAATGAGCAGTTCTTC. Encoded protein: CASSSTGTVYNEQFF. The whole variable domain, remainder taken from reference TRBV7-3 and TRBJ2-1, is GAGVSQTPSNKVTEKGKYVELRCDPISGHTALYWYRQSLGQGPEFLIYFQGTGAADDSGLPNDRFFAVRPEGSVSTLKIQRTERGDSAVYLCASSSTGTVYNEQFFGPGTRLTVL.

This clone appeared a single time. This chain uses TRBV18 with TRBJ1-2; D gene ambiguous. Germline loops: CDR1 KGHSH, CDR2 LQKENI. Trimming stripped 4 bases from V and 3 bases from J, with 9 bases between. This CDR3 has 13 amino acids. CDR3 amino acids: CASSRTGDYGYTF. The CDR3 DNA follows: TGTGCCAGCTCACGGACGGGAGACTATGGCTACACCTTC.

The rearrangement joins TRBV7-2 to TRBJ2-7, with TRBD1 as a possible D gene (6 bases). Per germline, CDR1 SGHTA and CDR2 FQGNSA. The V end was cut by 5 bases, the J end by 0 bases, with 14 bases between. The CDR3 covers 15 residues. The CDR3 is CASSPQTGLSYEQYF. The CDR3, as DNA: TGTGCCAGCAGCCCTCAGACAGGCCTCTCCTACGAGCAGTACTTC.

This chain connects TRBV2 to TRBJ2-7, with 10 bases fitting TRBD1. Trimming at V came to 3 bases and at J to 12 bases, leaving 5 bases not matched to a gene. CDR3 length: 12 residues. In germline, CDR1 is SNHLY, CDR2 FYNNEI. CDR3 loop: CASSELWDRGYF. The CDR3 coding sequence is TGTGCCAGCAGTGAGCTCTGGGACAGGGGGTACTTC.